These 27 T cell receptor beta chains originate from one sample sequenced in a study of shared clonotypes between healthy human individuals. Method: immunoSEQ multiplex PCR; TCRdb's copy keeps in-frame clones and lacks some. The sample contains over a million clones, approximately 80% of which appear only once. Material: memory CD4+ T cells from PBMCs. This sample's subset: CD45RA-negative fraction. The receptors here all came from a young man in good health. Some clones in this sample may be carry-over from other donors' samples.

The chain joins TRBV29-1 to TRBJ2-3, with 7 nucleotides matching TRBD2. The CDR3 is 13 residues long. From germline, CDR1 is SQVTM and CDR2 ANQGSEA. After removal of 1 base from V and 6 bases from J, the junction contained 4 bases not matched to a gene. CDR3 residues: CSVEAGGRDTQYF. The CDR3 DNA reads as TGCAGCGTTGAAGCGGGGGGAAGGGATACGCAGTATTTT.

Only a few counts were recorded for this clone. In nucleotides, the CDR3 is TGTGCCAGCAGTGAGGGGACACCTTTTAACTATGGCTACACCTTC. Protein: CASSEGTPFNYGYTF. The chain links TRBV2 to TRBJ1-2; D possibly corresponds to TRBD1 (6 bases). V lost 3 bases and J 1 base, leaving 12 bases between the germline ends. This CDR3 region has 15 residues. Germline V CDR1 and CDR2: SNHLY, FYNNEI. The full variable domain, rest sourced from reference TRBV2 and TRBJ1-2, is EPEVTQTPSHQVTQMGQEVILRCVPISNHLYFYWYRQILGQKVEFLVSFYNNEISEKSEIFDDQFSVERPDGSNFTLKIRSTKLEDSAMYFCASSEGTPFNYGYTFGSGTRLTVV.

The CDR3 sequence is CASSARRARNTGELFF. The CDR3 DNA reads as TGTGCCAGCTCAGCTAGACGGGCGCGGAACACCGGGGAGCTGTTTTTT. The chain links TRBV9 to TRBJ2-2, with D uncertain. V lost 7 bases to trimming and J lost 1 base, with 17 bases between them. This CDR3 is 16 amino acids long. The germline gives CDR1 SGDLS, CDR2 YYNGEE.

V usage is TRBV27 and J usage is TRBJ2-7; the D is unclear. The germline V gene has CDR1 MNHEY and CDR2 SMNVEV (reference sequence). With 0 bases removed from V and 7 bases from J, the gap between germline ends came to 10 bases. The CDR3 loop spans 13 amino acids. The CDR3 loop is CASSLSSYREQYF. CDR3 DNA: TGTGCCAGCAGTTTATCAAGCTATAGGGAGCAGTACTTC.

With regard to this clone: Other DNA variants within this sample encode the same CDR3. V is TRBV27 and J is TRBJ1-5; 7 bases are a match to TRBD1. The CDR3 is made up of 13 amino acids. V was clipped by 4 bases and J by 7 bases; unmatched bases: 4. Looked up from germline, CDR1 is MNHEY and CDR2 is SMNVEV (reference sequence). The CDR3 DNA reads as TGTGCCAGCAGTTCACAGGGGCGGCAGCCCCAGCATTTT. Amino acid sequence: CASSSQGRQPQHF.

The chain uses TRBV19 and TRBJ2-7, with D perhaps assigned TRBD1 or TRBD2 (5 bases each). The CDR3 contains 16 residues. Trimming took off 5 bases at V and 1 base at J, with 18 bases between the two ends. CDR1 is LNHDA and CDR2 is SQIVND in the germline V gene (reference sequence). The CDR3 nucleotides read TGTGCCAGTAGTTCGGGACGGCCTAGCATGTCCTACGAGCAGTACTTC. Its translation is CASSSGRPSMSYEQYF.

This sequence joins TRBV7-2 and TRBJ2-4; 7 bases are a match to TRBD2. Germline CDR1 reads SGHTA; CDR2 reads FQGNSA. CDR3 length: 14 residues. The trim removed 5 bases at V and 1 base at J, leaving 2 bases unmatched. CDR3 amino acids: CASSQGGAKNIQYF. The CDR3 bases are TGTGCCAGCAGCCAGGGAGGGGCCAAAAACATTCAGTACTTC.

V and J are TRBV10-3 and TRBJ2-1; D is unresolved. V shed 10 bases and J shed 2 bases, with 12 bases lying between them. Per germline, CDR1 ENHRY and CDR2 SYGVKD. CDR3 length: 13 residues. The CDR3 protein is CATQGRAYNEQFF. CDR3 DNA: TGTGCCACCCAAGGCCGGGCCTACAATGAGCAGTTCTTC.

J is TRBJ1-5 and V is TRBV5-1; D gene unclear. The CDR3 covers 14 residues. Germline assignment: CDR1 SGHRS and CDR2 YFSETQ. Trimming pared 5 bases from V and 2 bases from J, leaving 11 bases between. In nucleotides, the CDR3 is TGCGCCAGCAGTCCCGGTCCGGGCAATCAGCCCCAGCATTTT. Translating it yields CASSPGPGNQPQHF.

This clone was detected a few times. V gene TRBV10-1 combines with J gene TRBJ2-7, with D possibly TRBD1 on 6 matching bases. Germline values: CDR1 WNHNN, CDR2 SYGVQD (reference sequence). Trimming cost V 3 bases and J 3 bases, with 12 bases left between them. The CDR3 runs 14 residues. CDR3 loop: CASSEGGQDYEQYF. CDR3 nucleotide sequence: TGCGCCAGCAGTGAAGGGGGACAAGACTACGAGCAGTACTTC.

The chain has TRBV9 and TRBJ2-2, with no clear D. V was pared by 3 bases and J by 1 base, with 13 bases between. The CDR3 loop spans 16 amino acids. Germline CDR1 SGDLS, CDR2 YYNGEE. The CDR3 reads CASSEDGTKNTGELFF. As DNA, the CDR3 is TGTGCCAGCAGCGAAGACGGAACCAAGAACACCGGGGAGCTGTTTTTT.

The chain carries TRBV7-2 and TRBJ2-7, with unresolved D. From germline, CDR1 is SGHTA and CDR2 FQGNSA. The CDR3 consists of 14 residues. V was pared by 1 base and J by 3 bases, with 10 bases between. CDR3 region: CASSLGVPGYEQYF. CDR3 sequence (DNA): TGTGCCAGCAGCTTAGGGGTGCCAGGCTACGAGCAGTACTTC.

The chain links TRBV6-1 to TRBJ2-1; TRBD2 is a possible D gene (5 bases). The CDR3 runs 15 residues. Per germline, CDR1 MNHNS and CDR2 SASEGT. Trimming pared 2 bases from V and 5 bases from J, leaving 13 bases between. The CDR3 reads CASSETIVANNEQFF. The CDR3 nucleotides are TGTGCCAGCAGTGAAACCATAGTAGCGAACAATGAGCAGTTCTTC.

The chain recombines TRBV1 with TRBJ2-1; the D call in the table, TRBD2, was not verified against the DNA. TRBV1 is a documented pseudogene. This CDR3 region has 15 residues. The CDR3 here is CTSSLSGRIYNEQFF. Here the CDR3 DNA reads TGCACCAGCAGCCTAAGCGGGAGGATCTACAATGAGCAGTTCTTC.

There are a few counts of this clone. This chain links TRBV2 with TRBJ2-2; TRBD2 matches at 7 bases. Germline lookup yields CDR1 SNHLY and CDR2 FYNNEI. CDR3 size: 16 residues. V was clipped by 0 bases and J by 6 bases; unmatched bases: 7. In DNA form, the CDR3 reads TGTGCCAGCAGTGAAGCTTCCCACGGACTAGCCGGGGAGCTGTTTTTT. It yields the protein CASSEASHGLAGELFF.

This clone was seen only a few times. The genes are TRBV28 and TRBJ2-4; 12 bases are shared with TRBD2. Germline CDR1 and CDR2: MDHEN and SYDVKM. With 6 bases clipped from V and 8 bases from J, the junction kept 8 bases outside the gene matches. CDR3 length: 15 residues. Here the CDR3 DNA reads TGTGCCAGCAGCTCACTAGCGGGGGGACGGGACATTCAGTACTTC. Translation: CASSSLAGGRDIQYF.

V gene TRBV10-3 combines with J gene TRBJ2-2, with TRBD1 matching 10 bases. The germline CDR1 and CDR2 sequences are ENHRY and SYGVKD. J lost 4 bases, V lost 4 bases, and 3 bases had no gene match. The CDR3 consists of 15 residues. CDR3 in amino acids: CAISAGQGITGELFF. CDR3 in DNA: TGTGCCATCAGTGCGGGACAGGGGATCACCGGGGAGCTGTTTTTT.

CDR3 nucleotide sequence: TGTGCCAGCAGCCAAGGAGTAGTTAGTTTCGACGAGCAGTACTTC. Its protein product is CASSQGVVSFDEQYF. The rearrangement links TRBV14 to TRBJ2-7; D gene unclear. Trimming took off 1 base at V and 5 bases at J, with 15 bases between the two ends. This CDR3 is built from 15 residues. CDR1 is SGHDN and CDR2 is FVKESK in the germline V gene.

This clone was seen only a few times. This chain uses TRBV27 with TRBJ2-1, with a tentative D call TRBD2 (6 bases). Trimming took 6 bases from V and 9 from J, leaving 18 bases between them. The CDR3 contains 14 residues. From germline, CDR1 is MNHEY and CDR2 SMNVEV (reference sequence). In nucleotides, the CDR3 is TGTGCCAGCAGGCGGGACGCTGCTTACGGTGAGCAGTTCTTC. This sequence encodes CASRRDAAYGEQFF.

This chain connects TRBV5-5 to TRBJ2-7; 9 nucleotides agree with TRBD1. The germline gives CDR1 SGHKS, CDR2 YYEKEE (reference sequence). Trimming removed 4 bases from V and 9 bases from J; junction bases left unmatched: 11. CDR3 length: 14 amino acids. CDR3 bases: TGTGCCAGCAGCGAAGCCGGACAGGGGCGAATGCAGTACTTC. Translated: CASSEAGQGRMQYF.

The rearrangement uses TRBV29-1 and TRBJ1-2, with a weak D call TRBD1 (5 bases). Germline V gives CDR1 SQVTM, CDR2 ANQGSEA. V was clipped by 6 bases and J by 2 bases, with 7 bases between them. The CDR3 runs 11 residues. The DNA of the CDR3 is TGCAGCGTGACAGAGAACTATGGCTACACCTTC. Translated: CSVTENYGYTF.

The chain employs TRBV19 and TRBJ1-5; TRBD1 agrees at 8 bases. Germline V gene data show CDR1 as LNHDA and CDR2 as SQIVND (reference sequence). After removal of 5 bases from V and 7 bases from J, the junction contained 7 bases not matched to a gene. The CDR3 is made up of 14 amino acids. CDR3 DNA: TGTGCCAGTAGTTCCAAGACAGGGGCCCAGCCCCAGCATTTT. Translation gives CASSSKTGAQPQHF.

This chain uses TRBV30 with TRBJ1-2, with D tentatively TRBD1 (6 bases). With 2 bases removed from V and 6 bases from J, the gap between germline ends came to 10 bases. The CDR3 is 12 residues long. In germline, CDR1 is GTSNPN, CDR2 SVGIG (reference sequence). CDR3 protein: CAWSPQGNGYTF. The CDR3 bases are TGTGCCTGGAGTCCACAGGGCAATGGCTACACCTTC.

This clone was counted ten times or more. In the same sample, other DNA sequences code for this CDR3. This sequence joins TRBV5-1 and TRBJ1-5, with D unresolved. The germline gives CDR1 SGHRS, CDR2 YFSETQ. The CDR3 totals 13 residues. V was clipped by 1 base and J by 2 bases, with 4 bases between them. As DNA, the CDR3 is TGCGCCAGCAGCTTGTTGGGCAATCAGCCCCAGCATTTT. Protein: CASSLLGNQPQHF. Complete variable domain (other parts from reference TRBV5-1 and TRBJ1-5): KAGVTQTPRYLIKTRGQQVTLSCSPISGHRSVSWYQQTPGQGLQFLFEYFSETQRNKGNFPGRFSGRQFSNSRSEMNVSTLELGDSALYLCASSLLGNQPQHFGDGTRLSIL.

This chain joins TRBV9 and TRBJ2-2; 10 positions match TRBD1. With 5 bases clipped from V and 6 bases from J, the junction kept 4 bases outside the gene matches. CDR3 length equals 14 residues. The V gene's germline CDR1 is SGDLS and CDR2 YYNGEE. CDR3 protein: CASRGTGDAGELFF. DNA of the CDR3: TGTGCCAGCAGAGGGACAGGGGACGCCGGGGAGCTGTTTTTT.

The chain has TRBV6-5 and TRBJ2-5; 7 bases fit TRBD1. Germline lookup yields CDR1 MNHEY and CDR2 SVGAGI. The CDR3 contains 15 residues. With V trimmed by 4 bases and J by 1 base, 6 bases remained unmatched. The CDR3 nucleotides are TGTGCCAGCAGTTCGCTGGGACAGACCCAAGAGACCCAGTACTTC. Encoded protein: CASSSLGQTQETQYF.

As to this clone: Different DNA sequences within this sample yield the same CDR3. The chain uses TRBV5-1 and TRBJ1-1; D might be TRBD1 (6 bases). The CDR3 length is 14 residues. Trimming took 4 bases from V and 3 from J, leaving 13 bases between them. Germline assignment: CDR1 SGHRS and CDR2 YFSETQ. The CDR3 DNA reads as TGCGCCAGCAGCCCTTCCAGGGGTGACACTGAAGCTTTCTTT. Protein product: CASSPSRGDTEAFF. The full variable domain, rest sourced from reference TRBV5-1 and TRBJ1-1, is KAGVTQTPRYLIKTRGQQVTLSCSPISGHRSVSWYQQTPGQGLQFLFEYFSETQRNKGNFPGRFSGRQFSNSRSEMNVSTLELGDSALYLCASSPSRGDTEAFFGQGTRLTVV.